A selection of T cell receptor beta chains follows, all from one sample in a study of identifying expanded T cells in peripheral blood. Clones were read by immunoSEQ multiplex PCR, and TCRdb kept only the in-frame ones, dropping some. This table holds 90,000 to 120,000 clones, around 88% found once. What was sequenced was blood. These receptors were collected from a person aged 18 to 69 in good health. Each CDR3 is given with its conserved first and last residue. D genes are given only for firm matches. Clone sizes are given selectively: once, few, many, or a class where the clone is expanded.

j_gene | v_gene | d_gene | abundance | CDR3nt | CDR3aa
TRBJ2-5 | TRBV11-2 | . | . | TGTGCCAGCAGCTCATGGGGATTGAAAGAGACCCAGTACTTC | CASSSWGLKETQYF
TRBJ2-5 | TRBV9 | TRBD1 | . | TGTGCCAGCAGCGACGGGACAGGGCAGCGTGAGGAGACCCAGTACTTC | CASSDGTGQREETQYF
TRBJ2-1 | TRBV7-6 | . | . | TGTGCCAGCAGCTTAGTACTCGGGCTTAGCTCCTACAATGAGCAGTTCTTC | CASSLVLGLSSYNEQFF
TRBJ2-7 | TRBV11-2 | TRBD2 | . | TGTGCCAGCAGCCCTATAGCGGGGGCCTACGAGCAGTACTTC | CASSPIAGAYEQYF
TRBJ1-6 | TRBV7-6 | . | few | TGTGCCAGTCTTCTTGATACGAACCGGGGACACTCACCCCTCCACTTT | CASLLDTNRGHSPLHF
TRBJ1-5 | TRBV18 | . | . | TGTGCCAGCTGCGAAAGGCAGCCCCAGCATTTT | CASCERQPQHF
TRBJ2-1 | TRBV2 | . | . | TGTGCCAGCACAGGGTCGGGTTACAATGAGCAGTTCTTC | CASTGSGYNEQFF
TRBJ2-7 | TRBV6-5 | . | . | TGTGCCAGCAGTTACGGATTCGGTTTCTACGAGCAGTACTTC | CASSYGFGFYEQYF
TRBJ2-3 | TRBV10-1 | TRBD1 | . | TGCGCCAGCAGGGGACAGCTCACGCCCTCTTCGCAGTATTTT | CASRGQLTPSSQYF
TRBJ1-2 | TRBV19 | . | . | TGTGCCAGTAGTATTTCGGGGGTCTATGGCTACACCTTC | CASSISGVYGYTF
TRBJ2-5 | TRBV5-4 | . | . | TGCGCCAGCAGCCAAGGGGTAGAGCAAGAGACCCAGTACTTC | CASSQGVEQETQYF
TRBJ1-2 | TRBV18 | TRBD1 | . | TGTGCCAGCTCACCAGGGACAGAAGCTAACTATGGCTACACCTTC | CASSPGTEANYGYTF
TRBJ2-3 | TRBV9 | . | . | TGTGCCAGCAGCGAGCCGGACACCACAGATACGCAGTATTTT | CASSEPDTTDTQYF
TRBJ2-7 | TRBV7-8 | . | . | TGTGCCAGCAGCTTAAAAGGAGGGAACGAGCAGTACTTC | CASSLKGGNEQYF
TRBJ2-1 | TRBV28 | TRBD2 | . | TGTGCCAGCAGTTTAGGGGCCCCATTGGCGGGGGGGCTAATGTTCTTC | CASSLGAPLAGGLMFF
TRBJ2-7 | TRBV2 | TRBD2 | . | TGTGCCAGCAGCTCCTCATACCGGGGGCTAGCGGGGAAGTCCTACGAGCAGTACTTC | CASSSSYRGLAGKSYEQYF
TRBJ1-1 | TRBV10-1 | . | . | TGCGCCAGCAGTACTACCGGAGGTGAAGCTTTCTTT | CASSTTGGEAFF
TRBJ1-1 | TRBV6-5 | . | . | TGTGCCAGCAGTTACTCGAGAGTGGGTACTGAAGCTTTCTTT | CASSYSRVGTEAFF
TRBJ2-3 | TRBV7-9 | . | . | TGTGCCAGCAGCGCGGTTGATACGCAGTATTTT | CASSAVDTQYF
TRBJ2-1 | TRBV4-3 | . | . | TGCGCCAGCAGCCAAGAAGTCTCCCGCCAGGCGCCCTCCTACAATGAGCAGTTCTTC | CASSQEVSRQAPSYNEQFF
TRBJ2-7 | TRBV25-1 | TRBD2 | . | TGTGCCAGCAGGGACCCCGGGGGGACCTACGAGCAGTACTTC | CASRDPGGTYEQYF
TRBJ1-2 | TRBV6-1 | . | . | TGTGCCAGCGGCGGCTACACCTTC | CASGGYTF
TRBJ1-2 | TRBV10-3 | . | once | TGTGCCATCAGTCGCCAAGTCGGACACCCCATGATGGGTGGCTACACCTTC | CAISRQVGHPMMGGYTF
TRBJ1-1 | TRBV11-2 | . | . | TGTGCCAGCAGCCTGAGACAGATCACTGAAGCTTTCTTT | CASSLRQITEAFF
TRBJ1-2 | TRBV7-9 | . | . | TGTGCCAGCAGCTTAGGGGGTCCGACAGCTAACTATGGCTACACCTTC | CASSLGGPTANYGYTF
TRBJ2-3 | TRBV7-2 | . | . | TGTGCCAGCAGCTTAGCCGCCGGGATGTCGGGTACGCAGTATTTT | CASSLAAGMSGTQYF
TRBJ2-1 | TRBV7-6 | TRBD2 | few | TGTGCCAGCAGTTTTACTAGCGGGGAGCAGTTCTTC | CASSFTSGEQFF
TRBJ1-5 | TRBV10-2 | TRBD1 | . | TGCGCCAGCAGTGACGGGGGACAGAATCAGCCCCAGCATTTT | CASSDGGQNQPQHF
TRBJ2-5 | TRBV2 | . | once | TGTGCCAGCACTATACACCCCTCTGCGGGGGCGGAGGAGACCCAGTACTTC | CASTIHPSAGAEETQYF
TRBJ2-1 | TRBV19 | . | few | TGTGCCAGTAGTATTTATGCCAATTCCTACAATGAGCAGTTCTTC | CASSIYANSYNEQFF
TRBJ1-2 | TRBV14 | . | . | TGTGCCAGCAGCCAATATGGACAGCCGAACTATGGCTACACCTTC | CASSQYGQPNYGYTF
TRBJ2-3 | TRBV7-2 | TRBD2 | many | TGTGCCAGCAGCTTAGCGCTCCTAGCGGCAGATACGCAGTATTTT | CASSLALLAADTQYF
TRBJ1-1 | TRBV7-8 | . | . | TGTGCCAGCAGCTTAAAAGGACCGAACACTGAAGCTTTCTTT | CASSLKGPNTEAFF
TRBJ2-3 | TRBV6-5 | TRBD2 | . | TGTGCCAGCAGCCTCAGCGGGGCCCGCACAGATACGCAGTATTTT | CASSLSGARTDTQYF
TRBJ1-2 | TRBV6-5 | . | . | TGTGCCAGCAGCCCCTGGCAGGGACCCCCTTCAAGCTACACCTTC | CASSPWQGPPSSYTF
TRBJ2-5 | TRBV2 | . | once | TGTGCCAGCCTGACGATTTTTGACCGGGGGACCCAGTACTTC | CASLTIFDRGTQYF
TRBJ2-2 | TRBV19 | . | . | TGTGCCAGGGGGGGACTCTTAGCCACCGGGGAGCTGTTTTTT | CARGGLLATGELFF
TRBJ1-2 | TRBV5-4 | . | . | TGTGCCAGCAGCTTGGGGGGACAACCTAACTATGGCTACACCTTC | CASSLGGQPNYGYTF
TRBJ1-6 | TRBV4-3 | TRBD1 | . | TGCGCCAGCAGCCAAGATTCCGTGACAGGGGATTATTCACCCCTCCACTTT | CASSQDSVTGDYSPLHF
TRBJ1-2 | TRBV5-4 | . | . | TGTGCCAGCAGCCCGCCGGGCCAGGGTGGCTACACCTTC | CASSPPGQGGYTF
TRBJ1-1 | TRBV18 | . | . | TGTGCCAGCTCACCCACCGGGGACCCAGATCAAGCTTTCTTT | CASSPTGDPDQAFF
TRBJ2-3 | TRBV6-5 | . | . | TGTGCCAGCAGTACGTTTGTTGGCACAGATACGCAGTATTTT | CASSTFVGTDTQYF
TRBJ2-7 | TRBV30 | TRBD2 | . | TGTGCCTGGAGTCCAGACCTAGCGGGGCTGGCCTACGAGCAGTACTTC | CAWSPDLAGLAYEQYF
TRBJ2-7 | TRBV11-2 | TRBD2 | . | TGTGCCAGCAGCCCCCGGGGCGGGGGTATAACGAGTGAGCAGTACTTC | CASSPRGGGITSEQYF
TRBJ1-2 | TRBV7-2 | TRBD1 | . | TGTGCCAGCAGCACAACAGGGGCGACTAACTATGGCTACACCTTC | CASSTTGATNYGYTF
TRBJ2-7 | TRBV6-5 | TRBD2 | . | TGTGCCAGCAATGATTGGGCTAGCGGGACGTACGAGCAGTACTTC | CASNDWASGTYEQYF
TRBJ2-1 | TRBV6-6 | . | . | TGTGCCAGCAGTAACCGGGACTCGCAGTTCTTC | CASSNRDSQFF
TRBJ2-5 | TRBV30 | TRBD2 | . | TGTGCCTGGAGCGGGGGGGCCGGGGAGACCCAGTACTTC | CAWSGGAGETQYF
TRBJ2-6 | TRBV4-3 | . | . | TGCGCCAGCAGCCAAGGTGACGGTCGGGCCAACGTCCTGACTTTC | CASSQGDGRANVLTF
TRBJ2-5 | TRBV27 | TRBD2 | . | TGTGCCAGCAGTTCCACAAGACTAGCGGGGACCCCTCAAGAGACCCAGTACTTC | CASSSTRLAGTPQETQYF
TRBJ2-5 | TRBV4-2 | TRBD2 | . | TGTGCCAGCAGCCCCGGCGGGGGGTTCGGTGAGACCCAGTACTTC | CASSPGGGFGETQYF
TRBJ2-5 | TRBV5-8 | TRBD2 | . | TGTGCCAGCATCACCCGGACTAGCTGGGAGACCCAGTACTTC | CASITRTSWETQYF
TRBJ2-5 | TRBV30 | TRBD1 | . | TGTGCCTGGAGTCGCGGACAGGCCGAAGTCCGGGAGACCCAGTACTTC | CAWSRGQAEVRETQYF
TRBJ1-4 | TRBV18 | . | . | TGTGCCAGCTCACCAGGATATAATGAAAAACTGTTTTTT | CASSPGYNEKLFF
TRBJ2-7 | TRBV6-5 | TRBD1 | . | TGTGCCAGCAGTTACTCGACAGGGGTGAGGAACGAGCAGTACTTC | CASSYSTGVRNEQYF
TRBJ1-2 | TRBV5-6 | TRBD1 | . | TGTGCCAGCAGGCGTAACCCGGGACAGTCCACCCTGCCACTATTC | CASRRNPGQSTLPLF
TRBJ2-7 | TRBV2 | . | few | TGTGCCAGCAGCCAGAACACCCAGCAGTACTTC | CASSQNTQQYF
TRBJ2-7 | TRBV6-5 | TRBD2 | once | TGTGCCACCAACCCGACTAGCGGGGGAACCTACGAGCAGTACTTC | CATNPTSGGTYEQYF
TRBJ2-2 | TRBV4-3 | . | . | TGCGCCAGCAGCCAAGGGATTTATTTGAACACCGGGGAGCTGTTTTTT | CASSQGIYLNTGELFF
TRBJ2-3 | TRBV27 | . | . | TGTGCCAGCAGTTTAGTGGTTGGTGGAGATACGCAGTATTTT | CASSLVVGGDTQYF